This T cell receptor (beta chain) derives from a study of CD8 T cells in ankylosing spondylitis. The sample holds many counts of this clonotype. Its matching antigen is unknown. Whole-study results and caveats: A TCR beta motif of roughly 8 highly homologous variants appeared characteristic of ankylosing spondylitis blood.

One entry per CDR3 protein results from TCRdb running MiXCR on the 5' RACE reads. The sample has fewer than 550,000 distinct CDR3 sequences; about 5.2% are singletons. This CDR3 contains 14 residues. Germline V CDR1 and CDR2: SGHRS, YFSETQ. V shed 5 bases and J 3 bases; nucleotides not matched to a gene: 8. Material: blood, either unsorted or a sorted T cell fraction (not recorded which). This TCR was sampled from a male donor with ankylosing spondylitis. The chain couples TRBV5-1 to TRBJ2-7; 7 nucleotides agree with TRBD1. Written as DNA, the CDR3 is TGCGCCAGCAGGACTGGGACAGCGCTCTACGAGCAGTACTTC. Translating gives CASRTGTALYEQYF.